The entry below describes one T cell receptor (beta chain). The antigen is undetermined. There are 17 residues in the CDR3. V dropped 6 bases and J dropped 1; count of bases not matched to a gene: 11. Germline V lookup: CDR1 LGHDT, CDR2 YNNKEL (reference sequence). The sample is drawn from a study of persistence of HIV-infected CD4 T cells. This was the immunoSEQ version 4 assay in survey mode. Profiled with immunoSEQ multiplex PCR; TCRdb holds only in-frame clones, not every one. The sample has more than 30,000 clones; 70% are singletons. The stimulus was an HIV-1 Gag 15-mer peptide pool, around 1.1 ug/peptide/mL. Sorting of responding CD4+ T cells relied on upregulated CD40 ligand together with CD69.

The V and J genes are TRBV3-1 (or the pseudogene TRBV3-2) and TRBJ2-3, with TRBD2 matching over 9 bases. The sample here was CD4+ T cells sorted from PBMCs after roughly 18-hour stimulation, taken from a patient who received antiretroviral therapy. The clonotype was recovered from an adult man with HIV who was CMV-seropositive. The CDR3 sequence: CASSSTNLAGGTDTQYF. The CDR3, as DNA: TGTGCCAGCAGTTCCACTAATTTAGCGGGGGGCACAGATACGCAGTATTTT.